This T cell receptor (beta chain) appears in the sequencing data of a study of T cells after posttransplantation cyclophosphamide. Data came from immunoSEQ multiplex PCR; TCRdb stores just in-frame clones and leaves some out. Among roughly 70,000 clones listed, roughly 93% were seen once. The germline V gene has CDR1 MNHNY and CDR2 SVGAGI (reference sequence). Trimming shortened V by 7 bases and J by 4 bases, and 13 bases separated the two germline ends. The CDR3 has 13 amino acids. This clonotype was obtained from a woman aged 25 to 39 in good health and a related stem cell transplant donor. The chain is built from TRBV6-6 and TRBJ1-1; possibly TRBD1 for D (5 bases). Sequenced material: PBMCs. The CDR3 DNA sequence: TGTGCCAGCACACAAGCGGGGGGCACTGAAGCTTTCTTT. It yields the protein CASTQAGGTEAFF.